What follows are 21 T cell receptor beta chains derived from one specimen sequenced in a study of blood T cells in healthy people across ages. Together with a sample-barcoded 5' primer, a J-beta primer mix was included in a second PCR lasting about 7 to 12 cycles. MiXCR, applied by TCRdb to the 5' RACE reads, yields one record per CDR3 protein. Seen here are around 1,000,000 distinct CDR3 sequences, 20% to 25% observed once, and the top ten hold about 0.69%. The same data also went into a second study, on T cells of mothers and their children.

Sequenced material: blood. The receptors shown here come from a girl under 10 years old in good health.

The chain links TRBV12-5 to TRBJ1-1; D remains unclear. Germline CDR1 LGHNT, CDR2 FRNRAP. The CDR3 extends over 14 amino acids. V lost 4 bases to trimming and J lost 2 bases, with 11 bases between them. CDR3 in DNA: TGTGCTAGTGGTTCCCGTAATGCTAACACTGAAGCTTTCTTT. It specifies CASGSRNANTEAFF.

This chain links TRBV5-6 with TRBJ2-5, with no clear D. V shed 3 bases and J shed 4 bases, with 10 bases lying between them. CDR1 is SGHDT and CDR2 is YYEEEE in the germline V gene. The CDR3 is 13 amino acids. The CDR3 spells CASSSTAGETQYF. The CDR3 DNA reads TGTGCCAGCAGCTCGACGGCCGGAGAGACCCAGTACTTC.

The chain has TRBV24-1 and TRBJ1-1; 9 bases align to TRBD1. Germline V gene data show CDR1 as KGHDR and CDR2 as SFDVKD. Unmatched junction bases numbered 5, after V lost 3 bases and J lost 7 bases. This CDR3 contains 14 residues. CDR3 loop: CATSDPTGGGEAFF. CDR3 DNA sequence: TGTGCCACCAGTGATCCCACAGGGGGCGGTGAAGCTTTCTTT.

V usage is TRBV20-1 and J usage is TRBJ1-1, with D tentatively TRBD1 (6 bases). Germline CDR1 and CDR2: DFQATT and SNEGSKA (reference sequence). This CDR3 region has 14 residues. With 2 bases removed from V and 1 base from J, the gap between germline ends came to 11 bases. The DNA of the CDR3 is TGCAGTGCTAGACTGGGACAATGGAACACTGAAGCTTTCTTT. Amino acids: CSARLGQWNTEAFF.

This chain joins TRBV3-1 and TRBJ1-4; D gene uncertain. The length of the CDR3 is 14 residues. With 11 bases removed from V and 4 bases from J, the gap between germline ends came to 17 bases. Germline CDR1 LGHDT, CDR2 YNNKEL (reference sequence). CDR3 DNA: TGTGCCTCGCGCGGTCGGCAGAGTAATGAAAAACTGTTTTTT. As protein: CASRGRQSNEKLFF. Supplemented by reference TRBV3-1 and TRBJ1-4, the full variable domain reads DTAVSQTPKYLVTQMGNDKSIKCEQNLGHDTMYWYKQDSKKFLKIMFSYNNKELIINETVPNRFSPKSPDKAHLNLHINSLELGDSAVYFCASRGRQSNEKLFFGSGTQLSVL.

On this clonotype itself: At one of its ends the junction is not consistent with the germline gene, which may arise from a read error. V and J are TRBV6-2 or TRBV6-3 and TRBJ2-5, with D possibly being TRBD1 (5 bases). Germline V lookup: CDR1 MNHEY, CDR2 SVGEGT. This CDR3 has 14 amino acids. The CDR3 protein is CTSNPTANQETQYF. The CDR3 DNA is TGTACCAGCAATCCGACAGCTAACCAAGAGACCCAGTACTTC.

This clonotype has only a few counts. Compared with germline, one end of the junction differs, possibly owing to a read error. CDR3 nucleotide sequence: TGTGCCATCAGTGAGCCACTCAATCCGGGGGAGATCCAGTACTTC. Amino acid sequence: CAISEPLNPGEIQYF. This chain joins TRBV10-3 and TRBJ2-5; tentative D call: TRBD2 (6 bases). The CDR3 length is 15 residues. The germline V gene encodes CDR1 ENHRY and CDR2 SYGVKD.

This clonotype showed up just a few times. The rearrangement uses TRBV5-1 and TRBJ2-3; TRBD1 matches 7 bases. Germline CDR1 is SGHRS and CDR2 is YFSETQ. V trimming: 3 bases; J trimming: 2 bases; junction bases outside the gene matches: 12. The CDR3 is 17 residues long. The DNA of the CDR3 is TGCGCCAGCAGCTCCCCCTCGACAGGGTCCCCCACAGATACGCAGTATTTT. This encodes CASSSPSTGSPTDTQYF.

This clonotype was recorded a few times. The chain carries TRBV20-1 and TRBJ2-3; TRBD1 is a possible D gene (5 bases). The J call is doubtful: the DNA matches TRBJ1-5 better. The germline CDR1 and CDR2 sequences are DFQATT and SNEGSKA (reference sequence). The CDR3 contains 16 residues. CDR3: CSASSPGTDPADTQHF. The CDR3 DNA reads as TGCAGTGCTAGTAGTCCGGGGACGGACCCCGCAGATACGCAGCATTTT.

The V and J genes are TRBV28 and TRBJ2-5; D might be TRBD2 (5 bases). In germline, CDR1 is MDHEN, CDR2 SYDVKM. This CDR3 spans 14 amino acids. Between the trimmed V and J ends, which lost 8 bases and 5 bases, there was a span of 18 bases. CDR3 in DNA: TGTGCCAGCTCGATTGCGGGCAGAGGGGAGACCCAGTACTTC. This gives the protein CASSIAGRGETQYF.

This sequence joins TRBV6-5 and TRBJ1-2; TRBD1 might be the D (5 bases). CDR1 MNHEY and CDR2 SVGAGI come from the germline V gene. This CDR3 is built from 16 residues. Trimming took 11 bases from V and 0 from J, leaving 22 bases between them. This CDR3 is CASRGAILAANYGYTF. The CDR3 nucleotides read TGTGCCTCTAGAGGGGCCATACTTGCCGCTAACTATGGCTACACCTTC.

CDR3 nucleotide sequence: TGTGCCAGCAGTTATCGGGGGGTGGTGAACACTGAAGCTTTCTTT. Translated: CASSYRGVVNTEAFF. The V call is TRBV6-5, the J call TRBJ1-1; tentative D call: TRBD1 (5 bases). With 3 bases removed from V and 0 bases from J, the gap between germline ends came to 11 bases. The CDR3 totals 15 residues. Looked up from germline, CDR1 is MNHEY and CDR2 is SVGAGI.

The V and J genes are TRBV2 and TRBJ2-5; TRBD1 matches 7 bases. The end of the DNA fits TRBJ2-7 better, so the J call may be wrong. The V gene's germline CDR1 is SNHLY and CDR2 FYNNEI. The CDR3 extends over 15 amino acids. The CDR3 is CASSVTGEGNYEQYF. The DNA of the CDR3 is TGTGCCAGCAGTGTTACAGGGGAAGGTAATTACGAGCAGTACTTC.

V and J are TRBV9 and TRBJ1-2; D remains ambiguous. Trimming pared 1 base from V and 8 bases from J, leaving 9 bases between. The germline CDR1 and CDR2 sequences are SGDLS and YYNGEE. The length of the CDR3 is 12 residues. The CDR3 nucleotides are TGTGCCAGCAGCGTAAGGGAGGGCGGCTACACCTTC. Protein product: CASSVREGGYTF.

Regarding this clonotype: One end of the junction does not line up with germline, which may come from a read error. This chain joins TRBV12-3 or TRBV12-4 and TRBJ1-6; D is unclear. This CDR3 has 16 residues. The CDR3 protein is CASSLGWSGSNSPLHF. The CDR3 bases are TGTGCCAGCAGTTTAGGTTGGTCTGGGAGCAATTCACCCCTCCACTTC.

The chain combines TRBV7-3 with TRBJ2-2; D is perhaps TRBD1 (6 bases). Germline V lookup: CDR1 SGHTA, CDR2 FQGTGA. Deletions cut 4 bases from V and 6 bases from J, with 12 bases between. The CDR3 spans 14 residues. CDR3 sequence (DNA): TGTGCCAGCAGCTCCAGGGGTCGGGCCGGGGAGCTGTTTTTT. Its protein product is CASSSRGRAGELFF.

The chain recombines TRBV7-3 with TRBJ2-7, with D possibly being TRBD2 (6 bases). The CDR3 has 16 amino acids. In germline, CDR1 is SGHTA, CDR2 FQGTGA. V shed 5 bases and J shed 4 bases, with 21 bases lying between them. The CDR3 DNA sequence: TGTGCCAGCAGCCCCCGGGAGCGAACTTCCCATTACGAGCAGTACTTC. Encoded protein: CASSPRERTSHYEQYF.

In this sample, this clonotype turned up a few times. The chain carries TRBV4-3 and TRBJ2-4; no reliable D call. The CDR3 length is 15 residues. Germline CDR1 is LGHNA and CDR2 is YSLEER. The V end was cut by 1 base, the J end by 0 bases, with 7 bases between. In DNA, the CDR3 is TGCGCCAGCAGCCAAGGTCGGACAGCCAAAAACATTCAGTACTTC. Translating it yields CASSQGRTAKNIQYF.

The chain is built from TRBV6-5 and TRBJ1-5; D may be TRBD1 (6 bases). The length of the CDR3 is 15 residues. Trimming cost V 6 bases and J 0 bases, with 12 bases left between them. The germline V gene has CDR1 MNHEY and CDR2 SVGAGI. The CDR3 DNA sequence: TGTGCCAGCAGGATCCGGGACAATAGCAATCAGCCCCAGCATTTT. Translating gives CASRIRDNSNQPQHF.

This chain joins TRBV10-3 and TRBJ2-5, with 7 bases fitting TRBD1. This CDR3 has 13 residues. Germline CDR1 reads ENHRY; CDR2 reads SYGVKD. The V and J ends lost 10 bases and 3 bases, in that order; junction bases with no gene match: 8. The CDR3 is CATQIGQEETQYF. In nucleotides, the CDR3 is TGTGCCACGCAGATTGGACAGGAAGAGACCCAGTACTTC.

This clonotype was seen a handful of times. The chain uses TRBV20-1 and TRBJ1-4; 8 bases match TRBD1. Germline-derived CDR1 and CDR2 are DFQATT and SNEGSKA (reference sequence). The CDR3 covers 15 residues. J gave up 8 bases and V 4 bases, and 12 bases lay outside the gene matches. The CDR3 region is CSATRVPTGEEKLFF. CDR3 bases: TGCAGTGCTACCAGGGTCCCGACAGGGGAGGAAAAACTGTTTTTT.